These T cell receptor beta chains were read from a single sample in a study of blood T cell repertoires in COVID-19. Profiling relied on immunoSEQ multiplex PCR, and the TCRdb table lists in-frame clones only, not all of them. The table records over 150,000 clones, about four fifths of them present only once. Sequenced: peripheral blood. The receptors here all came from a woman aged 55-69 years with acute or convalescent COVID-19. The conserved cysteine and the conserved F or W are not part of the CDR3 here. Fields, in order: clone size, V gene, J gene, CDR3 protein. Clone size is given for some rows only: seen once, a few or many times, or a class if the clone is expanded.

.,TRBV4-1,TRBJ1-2,ASSQDSDTDRFSGYT
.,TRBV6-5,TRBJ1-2,ASSKTGPGGYT
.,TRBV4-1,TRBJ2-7,ASSQDEDSTYEQY
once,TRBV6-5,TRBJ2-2,ASSRRDIRTGELF
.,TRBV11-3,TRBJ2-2,ASSLDPINTGELF
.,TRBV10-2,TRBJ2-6,ASSEFGRGTGANVLT
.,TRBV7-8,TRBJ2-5,ASSFNSGETQY
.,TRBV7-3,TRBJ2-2,ASSLVTTSRTGELF
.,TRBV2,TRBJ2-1,ASSTSGGPGDEQF
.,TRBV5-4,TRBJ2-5,ASSGTGTGPETQY
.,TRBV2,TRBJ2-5,ASQGGGWQETQY
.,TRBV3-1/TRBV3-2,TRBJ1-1,ASSQDWEGSLSRETEAF
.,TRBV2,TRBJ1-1,ASSEYRRNTEAF
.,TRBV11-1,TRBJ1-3,ASSFTTGGNTIY
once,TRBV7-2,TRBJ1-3,ASSTTTGGSSGNTIY
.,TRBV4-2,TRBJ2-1,ASSQDEGTGTSFYNEQF
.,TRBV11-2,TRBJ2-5,ASSLRRGGVETQY
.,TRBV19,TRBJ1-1,ASSIAGGLNTEAF
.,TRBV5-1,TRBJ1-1,ASSPLGVVTEAF
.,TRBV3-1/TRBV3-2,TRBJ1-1,ASSQEGMNTEAF
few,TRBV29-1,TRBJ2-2,SVEVTGLTGELF
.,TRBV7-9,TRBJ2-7,ASSFVSGGRKGTYEQY
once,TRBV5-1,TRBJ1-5,ASSGGPGNNQPQH
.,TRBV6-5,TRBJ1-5,ASRLQGSQPQH
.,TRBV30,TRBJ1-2,AWRLGANYGYT
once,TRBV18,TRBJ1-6,ASSPLDMLNSPLH
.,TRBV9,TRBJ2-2,ASSPSGQQVNTGELF
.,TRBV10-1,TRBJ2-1,ASSLLRGAPYNEQF
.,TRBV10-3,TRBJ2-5,AISLTGDETQY
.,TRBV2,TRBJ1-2,ASSARGQGGYT
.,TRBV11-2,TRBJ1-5,ASSLGQGHQPQH
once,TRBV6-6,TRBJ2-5,ASRRTGQETQY
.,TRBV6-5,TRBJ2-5,ASSYSAAQY
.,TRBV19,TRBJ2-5,ASNQGQETQY
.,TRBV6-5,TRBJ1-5,ASSGGQAVFQPQH
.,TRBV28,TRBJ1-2,ASSTSSTSNYGYT
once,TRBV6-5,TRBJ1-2,AAEAAPNYGYT
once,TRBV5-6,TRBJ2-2,ASSFTDRAGELF
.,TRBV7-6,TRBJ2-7,ASSPSGRSYEQY
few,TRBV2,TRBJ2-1,ASSGTSGNEQF
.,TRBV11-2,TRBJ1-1,ASSLSQANTEAF
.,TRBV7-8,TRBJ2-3,ASSLGHGGGTDTQY
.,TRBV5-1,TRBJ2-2,ASSLRTGAGTGELF
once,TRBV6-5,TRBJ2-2,ASNRNTGELF
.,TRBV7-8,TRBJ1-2,ASSLDGDYGYT
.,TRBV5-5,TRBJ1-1,ASRFEPKDRILNTEAF
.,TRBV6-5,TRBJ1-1,ASKTGAGAF
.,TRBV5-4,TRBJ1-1,ASSLDSYEAF
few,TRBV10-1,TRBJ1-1,ASSPRALAGEAF
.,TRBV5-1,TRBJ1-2,ASSFGGEGGYT
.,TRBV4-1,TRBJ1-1,ASSSQEGRTASNTEAF
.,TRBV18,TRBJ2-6,ASSPRDRSSSGANVLT
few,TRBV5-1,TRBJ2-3,ASSLGIAGGSDTQY
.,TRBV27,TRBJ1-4,ASSLRGGSNEKLF
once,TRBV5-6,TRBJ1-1,ASSLDPMNTEAF
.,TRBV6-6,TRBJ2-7,ASSYSLSEQY
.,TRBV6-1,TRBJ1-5,ASSDNFNQPQH
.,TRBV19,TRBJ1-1,ASSMEQGRVGNTEAF
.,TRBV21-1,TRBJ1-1,ASSRKQPF